This TCR beta chain was obtained from a study of shared clonotypes between healthy human individuals. Broader study findings: Owing to a small donor count, the genetic and exposure-history diversity represented was limited.

On this clone itself: Its matching antigen is unknown.

Unsorted PBMC contributed roughly 300 ng DNA, 30,000 to 35,000 T cell genomes, to each replicate PCR. The table came from immunoSEQ multiplex PCR; TCRdb's copy has only in-frame clones and leaves some out. This sample yields about 500,000 clones, of which roughly 80% are seen a single time; 12% belongs to the top ten. This CDR3 comprises 16 residues. Germline values: CDR1 MDHEN, CDR2 SYDVKM. V lost 2 bases to trimming and J lost 7 bases; unmatched junction nucleotides: 8. The chain recombines TRBV28 with TRBJ1-2, with TRBD1 matching 12 bases. The sequence came from a woman aged 40 to 55 in good health. Some clones in this sample may be carry-over from other donors' samples. Sequenced sample: PBMCs. The CDR3 loop reads CASSLAGQGARGGYTF. Here the CDR3 DNA reads TGTGCCAGCAGTTTAGCGGGACAGGGGGCGCGGGGTGGCTACACCTTC.